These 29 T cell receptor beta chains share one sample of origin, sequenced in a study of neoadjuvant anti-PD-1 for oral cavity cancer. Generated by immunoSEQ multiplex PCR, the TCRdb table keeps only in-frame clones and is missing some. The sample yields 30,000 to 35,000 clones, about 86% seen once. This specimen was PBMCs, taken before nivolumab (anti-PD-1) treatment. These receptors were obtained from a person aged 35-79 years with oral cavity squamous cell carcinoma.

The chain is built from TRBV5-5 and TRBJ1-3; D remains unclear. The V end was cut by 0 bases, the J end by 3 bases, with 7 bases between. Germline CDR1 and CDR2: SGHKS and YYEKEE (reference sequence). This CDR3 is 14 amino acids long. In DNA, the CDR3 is TGTGCCAGCAGCTTGGCTGAGCGTGGAAACACCATATATTTT. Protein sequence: CASSLAERGNTIYF.

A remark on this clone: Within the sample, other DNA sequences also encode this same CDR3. In nucleotides, the CDR3 is TGCGCCAGCAGCCAAGATAGAGGGAACACTGAAGCTTTCTTT. Protein product: CASSQDRGNTEAFF. The chain couples TRBV4-3 to TRBJ1-1; unclear D gene. There are 14 residues in the CDR3. From germline, CDR1 is LGHNA and CDR2 YSLEER. V lost 0 bases, J lost 1 base, and 6 bases lay in between.

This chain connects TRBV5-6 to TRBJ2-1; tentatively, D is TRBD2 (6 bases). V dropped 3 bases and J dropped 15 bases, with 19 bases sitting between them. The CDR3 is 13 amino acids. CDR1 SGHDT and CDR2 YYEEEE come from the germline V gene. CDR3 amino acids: CASSSWDLESRFF. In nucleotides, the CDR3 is TGTGCCAGCAGCTCCTGGGACTTAGAGTCGCGGTTCTTC.

Here the CDR3 DNA reads TGTGCCAGCAGCCACAGGGACCTTGGGCCCCAGCATTTT. Amino acids: CASSHRDLGPQHF. The chain employs TRBV25-1 and TRBJ1-5; a possible D gene is TRBD1 (6 bases). The CDR3 contains 13 residues. The V end lost 6 bases, the J end lost 9 bases, and 15 bases lay between the germline ends. CDR1 is MGHDK and CDR2 is SYGVNS in the germline V gene.

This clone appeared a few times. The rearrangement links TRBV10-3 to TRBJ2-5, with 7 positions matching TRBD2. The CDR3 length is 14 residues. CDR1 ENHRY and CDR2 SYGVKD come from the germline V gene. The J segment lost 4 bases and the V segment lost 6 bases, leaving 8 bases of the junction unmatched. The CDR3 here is CAIRPTASGETQYF. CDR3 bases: TGTGCCATCAGGCCGACGGCTAGCGGAGAGACCCAGTACTTC.

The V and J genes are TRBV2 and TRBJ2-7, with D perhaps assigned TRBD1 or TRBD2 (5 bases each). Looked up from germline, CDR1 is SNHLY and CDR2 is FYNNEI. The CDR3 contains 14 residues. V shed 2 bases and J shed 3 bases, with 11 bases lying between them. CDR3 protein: CASSERDGNYEQYF. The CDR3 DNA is TGTGCCAGCAGTGAAAGGGACGGAAACTACGAGCAGTACTTC.

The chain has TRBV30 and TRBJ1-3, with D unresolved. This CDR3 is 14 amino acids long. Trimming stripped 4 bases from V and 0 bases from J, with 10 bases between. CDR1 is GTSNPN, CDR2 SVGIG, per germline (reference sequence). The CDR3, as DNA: TGTGCCTGGACCCAGGATCTCTCTGGAAACACCATATATTTT. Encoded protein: CAWTQDLSGNTIYF.

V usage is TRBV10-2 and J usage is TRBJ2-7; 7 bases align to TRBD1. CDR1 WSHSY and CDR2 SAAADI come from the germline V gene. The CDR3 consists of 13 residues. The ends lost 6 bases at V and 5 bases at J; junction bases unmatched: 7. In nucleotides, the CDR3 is TGCGCCAGCAGGCCCTCAGGGGGAGACGAGCAGTACTTC. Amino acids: CASRPSGGDEQYF.

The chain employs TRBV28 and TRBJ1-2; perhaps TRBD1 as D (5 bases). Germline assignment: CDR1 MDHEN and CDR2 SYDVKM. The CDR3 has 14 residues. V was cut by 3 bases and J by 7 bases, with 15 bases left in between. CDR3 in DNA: TGTGCCAGCAGTTTCCGGGACGGGGCCGGTGGCTACACCTTC. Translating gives CASSFRDGAGGYTF.

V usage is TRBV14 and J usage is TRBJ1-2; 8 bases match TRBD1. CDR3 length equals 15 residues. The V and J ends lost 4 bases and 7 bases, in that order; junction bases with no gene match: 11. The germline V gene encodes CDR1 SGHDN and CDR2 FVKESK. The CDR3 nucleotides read TGTGCCAGCAGCCTAACACTCCGTGGGACAGGTGGCTACACCTTC. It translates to CASSLTLRGTGGYTF.

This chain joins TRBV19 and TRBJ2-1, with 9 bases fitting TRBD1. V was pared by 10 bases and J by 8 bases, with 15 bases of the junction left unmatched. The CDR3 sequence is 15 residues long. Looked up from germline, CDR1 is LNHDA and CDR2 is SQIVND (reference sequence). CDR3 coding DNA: TGTGCCACCGTGGGGGTTTCACAGGGGGCGGATGAGCAGTTCTTC. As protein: CATVGVSQGADEQFF. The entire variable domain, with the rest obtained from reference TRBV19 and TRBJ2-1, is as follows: DGGITQSPKYLFRKEGQNVTLSCEQNLNHDAMYWYRQDPGQGLRLIYYSQIVNDFQKGDIAEGYSVSREKKESFPLTVTSAQKNPTAFYLCATVGVSQGADEQFFGPGTRLTVL.

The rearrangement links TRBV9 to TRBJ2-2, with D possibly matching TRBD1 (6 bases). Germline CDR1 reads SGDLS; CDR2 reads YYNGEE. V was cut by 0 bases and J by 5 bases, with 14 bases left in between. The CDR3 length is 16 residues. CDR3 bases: TGTGCCAGCAGCGTAGGTGGGGGCGCGCGGACCGGGGAGCTGTTTTTT. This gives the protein CASSVGGGARTGELFF.

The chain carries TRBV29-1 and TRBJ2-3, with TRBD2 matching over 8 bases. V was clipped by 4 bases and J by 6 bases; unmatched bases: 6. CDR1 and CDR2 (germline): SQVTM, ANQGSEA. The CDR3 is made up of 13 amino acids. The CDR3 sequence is CSVGGGTGDTQYF. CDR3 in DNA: TGCAGCGTTGGCGGGGGGACCGGGGATACGCAGTATTTT.

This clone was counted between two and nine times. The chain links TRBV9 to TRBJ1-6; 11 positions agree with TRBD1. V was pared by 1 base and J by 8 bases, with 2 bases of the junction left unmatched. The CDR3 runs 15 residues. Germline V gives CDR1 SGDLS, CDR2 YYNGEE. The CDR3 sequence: CASSVKGQGDSPLHF. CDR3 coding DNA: TGTGCCAGCAGCGTAAAGGGACAGGGGGATTCACCCCTCCACTTT.

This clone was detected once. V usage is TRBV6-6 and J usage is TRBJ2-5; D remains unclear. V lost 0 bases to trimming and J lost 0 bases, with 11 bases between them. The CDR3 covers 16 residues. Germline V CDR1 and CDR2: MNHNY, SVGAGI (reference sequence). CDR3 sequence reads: CASSYSTYGYQETQYF. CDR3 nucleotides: TGTGCCAGCAGTTACTCGACTTATGGGTACCAAGAGACCCAGTACTTC.

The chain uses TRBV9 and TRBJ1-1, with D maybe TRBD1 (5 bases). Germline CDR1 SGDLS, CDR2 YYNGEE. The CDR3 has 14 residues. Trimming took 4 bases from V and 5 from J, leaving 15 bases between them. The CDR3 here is CASSPRGGETEAFF. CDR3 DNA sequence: TGTGCCAGCAGCCCCCGGGGGGGGGAAACTGAAGCTTTCTTT.

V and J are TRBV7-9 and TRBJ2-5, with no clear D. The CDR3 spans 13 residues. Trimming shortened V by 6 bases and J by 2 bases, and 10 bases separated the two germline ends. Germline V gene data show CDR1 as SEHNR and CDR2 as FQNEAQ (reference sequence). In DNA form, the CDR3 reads TGTGCCAGCAGAATAGATCTTCAAGAGACCCAGTACTTC. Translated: CASRIDLQETQYF.

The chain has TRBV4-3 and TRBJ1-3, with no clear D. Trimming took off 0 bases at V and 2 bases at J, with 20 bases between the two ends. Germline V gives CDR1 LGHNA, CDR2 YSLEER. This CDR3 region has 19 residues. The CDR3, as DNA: TGCGCCAGCAGCCAAGATCTAGTTAGTGGCTCCTCTCCTGGAAACACCATATATTTT. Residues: CASSQDLVSGSSPGNTIYF.

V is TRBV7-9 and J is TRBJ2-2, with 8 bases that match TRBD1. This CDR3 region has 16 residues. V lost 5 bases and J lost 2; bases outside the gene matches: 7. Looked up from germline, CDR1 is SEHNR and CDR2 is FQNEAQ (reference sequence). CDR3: CASSLRTGRNTGELFF. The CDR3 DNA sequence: TGTGCCAGCAGCCTCCGGACAGGGCGTAACACCGGGGAGCTGTTTTTT.

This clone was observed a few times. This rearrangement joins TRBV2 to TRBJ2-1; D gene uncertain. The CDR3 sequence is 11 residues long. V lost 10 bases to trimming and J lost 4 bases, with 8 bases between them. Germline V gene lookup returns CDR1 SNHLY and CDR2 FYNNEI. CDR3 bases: TGTGCCATAGACGAGTACAATGAGCAGTTCTTC. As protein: CAIDEYNEQFF.

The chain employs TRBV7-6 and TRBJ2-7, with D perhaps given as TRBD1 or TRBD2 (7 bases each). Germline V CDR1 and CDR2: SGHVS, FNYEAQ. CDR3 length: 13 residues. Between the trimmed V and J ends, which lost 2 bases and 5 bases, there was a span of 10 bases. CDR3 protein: CASSLQGGDEQYF. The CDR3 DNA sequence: TGTGCCAGCAGCTTACAGGGGGGGGACGAGCAGTACTTC.

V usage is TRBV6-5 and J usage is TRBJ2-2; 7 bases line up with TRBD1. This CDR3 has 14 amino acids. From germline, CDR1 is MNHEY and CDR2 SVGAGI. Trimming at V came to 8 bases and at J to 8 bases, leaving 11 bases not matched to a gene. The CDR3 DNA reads TGTGCCAGCGGGTTTAACAGGGGAATTGGGGAGCTGTTTTTT. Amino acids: CASGFNRGIGELFF.

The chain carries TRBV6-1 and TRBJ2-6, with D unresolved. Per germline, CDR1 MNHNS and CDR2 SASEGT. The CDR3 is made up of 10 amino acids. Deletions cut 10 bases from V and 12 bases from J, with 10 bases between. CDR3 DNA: TGTGCCACCGGGCCTTCCGTCCTGACTTTC. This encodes CATGPSVLTF.

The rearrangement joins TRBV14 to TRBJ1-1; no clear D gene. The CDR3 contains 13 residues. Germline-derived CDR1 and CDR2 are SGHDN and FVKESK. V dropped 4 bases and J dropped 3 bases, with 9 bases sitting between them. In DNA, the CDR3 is TGTGCCAGCAGCCTACAAATAGACACTGAAGCTTTCTTT. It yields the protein CASSLQIDTEAFF.

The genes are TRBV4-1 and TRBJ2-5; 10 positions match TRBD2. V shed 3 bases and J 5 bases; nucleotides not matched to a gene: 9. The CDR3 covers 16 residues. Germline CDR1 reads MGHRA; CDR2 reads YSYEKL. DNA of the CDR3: TGCGCCAGCAGCCAGGGGACTAGCGCAGGTTCGGAGACCCAGTACTTC. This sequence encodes CASSQGTSAGSETQYF.

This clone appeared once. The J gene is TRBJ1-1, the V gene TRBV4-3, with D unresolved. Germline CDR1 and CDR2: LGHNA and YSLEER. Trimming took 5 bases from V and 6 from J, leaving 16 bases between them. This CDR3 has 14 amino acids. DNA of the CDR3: TGCGCCAGCAGCGGGGTCGGAGGTGTGGCTGAAGCTTTCTTT. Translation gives CASSGVGGVAEAFF.

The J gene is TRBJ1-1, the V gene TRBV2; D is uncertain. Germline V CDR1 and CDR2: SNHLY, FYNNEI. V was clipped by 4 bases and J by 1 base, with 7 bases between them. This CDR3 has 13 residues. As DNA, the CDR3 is TGTGCCAGCAGTGTGGGAGAGAACACTGAAGCTTTCTTT. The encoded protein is CASSVGENTEAFF.

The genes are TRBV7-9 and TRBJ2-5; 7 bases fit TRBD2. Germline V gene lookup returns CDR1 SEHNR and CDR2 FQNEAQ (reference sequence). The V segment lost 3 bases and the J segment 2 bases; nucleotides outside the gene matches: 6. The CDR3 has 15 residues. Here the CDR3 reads CASSFRLALQETQYF. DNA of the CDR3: TGTGCCAGCAGCTTCCGACTAGCCCTACAAGAGACCCAGTACTTC.

The DNA of the CDR3 is TGTGCCAGCAGCTTAGGGAAACGTCCCCGACAGGTAGTCATGAACACTGAAGCTTTCTTT. This gives the protein CASSLGKRPRQVVMNTEAFF. The J gene is TRBJ1-1, the V gene TRBV13; D may be TRBD1 (6 bases). Per the germline V gene, CDR1 is PRHDT and CDR2 is FYEKMQ (reference sequence). The CDR3 sequence is 20 residues long. V lost 0 bases, J lost 0 bases, and 23 bases lay in between.